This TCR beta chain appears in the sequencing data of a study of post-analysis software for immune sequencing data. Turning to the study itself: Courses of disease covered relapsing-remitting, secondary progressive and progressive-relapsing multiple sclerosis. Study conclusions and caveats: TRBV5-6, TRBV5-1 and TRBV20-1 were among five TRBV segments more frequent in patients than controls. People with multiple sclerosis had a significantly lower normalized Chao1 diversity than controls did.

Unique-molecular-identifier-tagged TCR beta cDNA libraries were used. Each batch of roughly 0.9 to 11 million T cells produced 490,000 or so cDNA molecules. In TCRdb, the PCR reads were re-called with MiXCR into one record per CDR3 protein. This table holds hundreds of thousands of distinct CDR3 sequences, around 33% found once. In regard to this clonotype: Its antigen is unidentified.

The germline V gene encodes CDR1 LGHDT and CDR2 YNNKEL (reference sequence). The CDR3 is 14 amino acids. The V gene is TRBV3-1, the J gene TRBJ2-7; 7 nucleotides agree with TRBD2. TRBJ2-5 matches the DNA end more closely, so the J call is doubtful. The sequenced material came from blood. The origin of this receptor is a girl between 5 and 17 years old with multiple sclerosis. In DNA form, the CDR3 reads TGTGCCAGTACCGGACGGGGGGTACAGGAGACCCAGTACTTC. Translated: CASTGRGVQETQYF.